The following is a TCR beta chain sequence with its context. Its antigen remains unknown. Produced via immunoSEQ multiplex PCR; TCRdb's table is partial and in-frame only. The sample records tens of thousands of clones, approximately 85% being singletons. Autoimmune disease history or systemic immunosuppression excluded patients. Sampling of blood occurred at baseline, cycle 4 day 1, and cycle 7 day 1. The source of the sample is a study of OX40 agonist ivuxolimab in advanced cancers. The CDR3 length is 15 residues. V shed 0 bases and J shed 2 bases, with 10 bases lying between them. In germline, CDR1 is LGHNA, CDR2 YSLEER. Whole-study results and caveats: Both CD4+ and CD8+ T cell populations in blood had undergone clonal expansion by week 6 at 0.1 to 3.0 mg/kg. Some nonresponders also had low normalized T-cell clonal expansion.

The chain has TRBV4-3 and TRBJ1-1; D is undetermined. The sequencing here drew on CD4+ or CD8+ T cells sorted from blood, taken in a trial of the OX40 agonist ivuxolimab. The receptor comes from an adult with an advanced solid tumor such as melanoma, head and neck, liver or kidney cancer. CDR3 sequence reads: CASSQDPRKNTEAFF. CDR3 bases: TGCGCCAGCAGCCAAGATCCACGGAAAAACACTGAAGCTTTCTTT.